This T cell receptor (beta chain) was found in a study of T cell responses to AZD1222 COVID-19 vaccine (dated by TCRdb to the early 2020s). About the study as a whole: TCR sequencing covered more than 230 trial participants: about 210 given two doses of AZD1222 and around 26 given two doses of MenACWY control vaccine. Enrollment into the trials was organized by age into subgroups of 18-55, 56-69 and 70-plus years, and those subgroups contained about 160, 30 and 59 TCR-sequenced participants, respectively. What the authors observed across the whole study: After two AZD1222 doses, spike-specific TCR breadth and depth were significantly higher than at day 0 and than in MenACWY recipients. Conclusions about previously exposed vaccinees are limited, since just a handful of AZD1222 recipients were seropositive for SARS-CoV-2 at baseline. Participants were mostly white British, with more females than males. The authors suggested clonal diversity may have been underestimated. Reportedly, close to half of the unique spike-specific TCRs recognized epitopes lying outside the regions that are mutated in the B.1.351 and B.1.1.7 variants. Vaccine-associated CD4 TCRs spanned the whole spike protein, with dominant responses in regions 160-218 and 743-854. In the small 56-69-year group, the increase in depth fell short of significance, most likely because of low power. Because no samples from the day 14 peak response were available, repertoires could be characterized only after the peak T cell response.

The CDR3 regions of human TCRbeta chains were subjected to immunosequencing. In the source study's methods: TCRs in the repertoires were matched against a reference library of SARS-CoV-2-specific TCRs that had been generated with the MIRA antigen-specificity platform. Breadth meant the fraction of unique TCRs that were SARS-CoV-2-associated, whereas depth meant the fraction of total T cells that were SARS-CoV-2-associated. Using the MIRA data, each spike-specific TCR was assigned both to the spike region to which the TCR was reactive and to a CD4 or CD8 class. Log10-transformed breadth and depth values were compared by one-way ANOVA with Sidak's multiple comparisons tests. TCRdb carries this immuneACCESS record with in-frame sequences only. Its versions omit some clonotypes, under half of them owing to an unresolved V gene in the studies checked, with the rest unexplained. For V, J and clone size, that table is used; D and trimming come from the DNA. The sample table lists 100,000 to 150,000 clones, about 89% of them with a count of one. 6.5% to 7.5% of the sample is held by the ten biggest clonotypes.

The CDR3 measures 15 amino acids from cysteine to phenylalanine. Only the CDR3 region is kept as DNA, spanning 45 bases read in frame from base 1. For this chain, trimming is 3 bases at the V end and 7 bases at the J end, and the number of junction bases without a gene match is 11. Looking up the germline V gene (reference sequence) yields CDR1 SGHNT and CDR2 YYREEE. Sample time point, as interpreted from the label and publication: about 28 days (+/-7) after the second vaccine dose. AZD1222 recipients with second doses at about 4 weeks or about 12 weeks were pooled, because spike-specific TCR depth and breadth did not differ between schedules. Vaccinee samples came from UK trials COV001 and COV002, including a single-blind randomized controlled phase 2/3 trial of AZD1222 (ChAdOx1 nCoV-19) in healthy adults. Trial participant PBMC samples were collected at day 0 and day 28 after the second dose for TCRbeta chain sequencing.

This clone has more than one count but fewer than ten. Its antigen target is currently unknown. Nothing much larger sits one base from this clone, and base qualities are not available. The chain couples TRBV5-4 to TRBJ2-7; TRBD2 matches 9 bases in the middle. This receptor was obtained from an adult who received the AZD1222 COVID-19 vaccine. This material consisted of peripheral blood, taken 28 days after the second AZD1222 dose. The nucleotides read TGTGCCAGCAGCTCCGGGGTAGCGGGAGTGGGAGAGCAGTACTTC. It specifies CASSSGVAGVGEQYF.